A selection of T cell receptor beta chains follows, all from one sample in a study of T cell changes during pregnancy in multiple sclerosis. TCRdb keeps only in-frame clones here, not all; method: immunoSEQ multiplex PCR. Of tens of thousands of clones listed, about 88% are singletons. The sequences come from CD8+ T cells from peripheral blood mononuclear cells, collected after pregnancy. These receptor sequences come from a female donor in good health, enrolled as a control in a pregnancy study. Each CDR3 is given with its conserved first and last residue. D genes are given only for firm matches. Expanded clones are given a class, and other clones once, few, many or no size at all.

D | size | J | V | DNA | CDR3
. | . | TRBJ2-1 | TRBV4-1 | TGCGCCAGCAGCCAAGCCCTGGGGCCGGGACTGAGCGCTTACAATGAGCAGTTCTTC | CASSQALGPGLSAYNEQFF
TRBD1 | . | TRBJ2-1 | TRBV6-1 | TGTGCCAGCAGTGAAGACGGGACAGCTCCTCTCAATGAGCAGTTCTTC | CASSEDGTAPLNEQFF
. | . | TRBJ1-2 | TRBV4-3 | TGCGCCAGCAGCCAAGCTGGGGGGGCTGGCTATGGCTACACCTTC | CASSQAGGAGYGYTF
TRBD2 | . | TRBJ2-1 | TRBV15 | TGTGCCACCAGCAGAGGCACTAGCGGGGGTGCCGTTTTGTACAATGAGCAGTTCTTC | CATSRGTSGGAVLYNEQFF
. | once | TRBJ2-7 | TRBV29-1 | TGCAGCGTGTCGGGGATTTCGGACAGACTCGACTCCTACGAGCAGTACTTC | CSVSGISDRLDSYEQYF
. | . | TRBJ1-5 | TRBV28 | TGTGCCAGCAGCCCCCAGGCAGGGAAACAGCCCCAGCATTTT | CASSPQAGKQPQHF
TRBD1 | . | TRBJ1-2 | TRBV13 | TGTGCCAGCAGCTTATATGGGACAGGGAAATATGGCTACACCTTC | CASSLYGTGKYGYTF
TRBD1 | . | TRBJ1-5 | TRBV11-2 | TGTGCCAGCAGCCCGACTGTTGGACAGGGCTTTGCTCAGCCCCAGCATTTT | CASSPTVGQGFAQPQHF
TRBD2 | once | TRBJ2-3 | TRBV9 | TGTGCCAGCACCCATCTAGCGGGTTCGCGCACAGATACGCAGTATTTT | CASTHLAGSRTDTQYF
TRBD1 | once | TRBJ2-1 | TRBV5-1 | TGCGCCAGCAGCTCCACCGGGACAGGGGAGAATGAGCAGTTCTTC | CASSSTGTGENEQFF
. | . | TRBJ2-7 | TRBV7-9 | TGTGCCAGCAGCACCTCGGGAGGGGGCAACGAGCAGTACTTC | CASSTSGGGNEQYF
. | . | TRBJ1-3 | TRBV30 | TGTGCCTGGAGTGAAGAGGGAGGCTCTGGAAACACCATATATTTT | CAWSEEGGSGNTIYF
. | . | TRBJ2-7 | TRBV7-9 | TGTGCCAGCAGCATCTGGACAGACTACGAGCAGTACTTC | CASSIWTDYEQYF
TRBD1 | . | TRBJ1-4 | TRBV14 | TGTGCCAGCAGCCCGCCTCAAGATACCGGGACAGATGAAAAACTGTTTTTT | CASSPPQDTGTDEKLFF
. | . | TRBJ2-7 | TRBV27 | TGTGCCAGCAGTTTATCGTCAGGGTGGAAATACGAGCAGTACTTC | CASSLSSGWKYEQYF
. | . | TRBJ2-5 | TRBV9 | TGTGCCAGCAGCGTAGTGTGGGGGCCCCAAGAGACCCAGTACTTC | CASSVVWGPQETQYF
TRBD2 | . | TRBJ2-5 | TRBV7-2 | TGTGCCAGCAGCCCAATTGGCGGGGGGCTTAAAGAGACCCAGTACTTC | CASSPIGGGLKETQYF
. | once | TRBJ2-7 | TRBV5-6 | TGTGCCAGCGAGCAGGCCGATGCCTACGAGCAGTACTTC | CASEQADAYEQYF
TRBD2 | . | TRBJ2-1 | TRBV7-9 | TGTGCCAGCAGTCATGGGGGGGATCTCTACAATGAGCAGTTCTTC | CASSHGGDLYNEQFF
TRBD1 | . | TRBJ1-2 | TRBV11-2 | TGTGCCAGCAGCTTAGGGACAGGGGCAGGCTACACCTTC | CASSLGTGAGYTF
TRBD1 | . | TRBJ2-1 | TRBV19 | TGTGCCAGTTCGGCTGGACAGGGCAGCTACAATGAGCAGTTCTTC | CASSAGQGSYNEQFF
TRBD1 | . | TRBJ2-7 | TRBV13 | TGTGCCAGCAGCTTAAGGACAGGGCTTCGGTACGAGCAGTACTTC | CASSLRTGLRYEQYF
TRBD1 | . | TRBJ1-1 | TRBV4-2 | TGTGCCAGCAGCCAAGATTTTATGAAGGGGGCCGGGGACGGGGACACTGAAGCTTTCTTT | CASSQDFMKGAGDGDTEAFF
TRBD1 | . | TRBJ1-6 | TRBV11-2 | TGTGCCAGCAGCCCCCTCGACAGGGTGAATTCACCCCTCCACTTT | CASSPLDRVNSPLHF
. | . | TRBJ1-1 | TRBV19 | TGTGCCAGTAGTATTAACGGGGAGGTGCGGACTGAAGCTTTCTTT | CASSINGEVRTEAFF
. | . | TRBJ1-1 | TRBV6-5 | TGTGCCAGCGTCGGGGGATTGAACACTGAAGCTTTCTTT | CASVGGLNTEAFF
. | . | TRBJ2-5 | TRBV28 | TGTGCCAGCAGTTTAAGCTATACGGGGGTTGGGGAGACCCAGTACTTC | CASSLSYTGVGETQYF
. | . | TRBJ1-4 | TRBV9 | TGTGCCAGCAGCGCAGAGGCTAGAACTAATGAAAAACTGTTTTTT | CASSAEARTNEKLFF
. | . | TRBJ2-7 | TRBV4-3 | TGCGCCAGCAGCCAAGGGGGGGGGCACTACGAGCAGTACTTC | CASSQGGGHYEQYF
. | . | TRBJ1-1 | TRBV7-9 | TGTGCCAGCACCCCTCAAGGGGGCACTGAAGCTTTCTTT | CASTPQGGTEAFF
. | . | TRBJ2-7 | TRBV5-8 | TGTGCCAGCAGCTTGGAGGGGGGGGTCTCCTACGAGCAGTACTTC | CASSLEGGVSYEQYF
. | . | TRBJ1-6 | TRBV7-2 | TGTGCCAGCAGCTTAGACCCTGGCCAGACTAGCTCCTATAATTCACCCCTCCACTTT | CASSLDPGQTSSYNSPLHF
. | . | TRBJ1-1 | TRBV6-5 | TGTGCCAGCAGTTTTGTGGCGGGGACTGAAGCTTTCTTT | CASSFVAGTEAFF
TRBD2 | . | TRBJ2-7 | TRBV9 | TGTGCCAGCAGCCCTTCTGGACTAGCGGGGGCCTACGAGCAGTACTTC | CASSPSGLAGAYEQYF
. | . | TRBJ1-2 | TRBV9 | TGTGCCAGCAGCGGTCGGGGCTACACCTTC | CASSGRGYTF